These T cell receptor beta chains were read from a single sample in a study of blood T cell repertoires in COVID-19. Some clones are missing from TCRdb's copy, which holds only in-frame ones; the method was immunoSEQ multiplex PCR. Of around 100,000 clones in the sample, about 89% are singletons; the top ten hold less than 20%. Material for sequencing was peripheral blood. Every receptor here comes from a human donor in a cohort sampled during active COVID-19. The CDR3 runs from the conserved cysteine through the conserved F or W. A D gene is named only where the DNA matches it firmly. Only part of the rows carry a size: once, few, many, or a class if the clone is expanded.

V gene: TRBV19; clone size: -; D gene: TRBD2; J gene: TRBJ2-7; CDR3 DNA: TGTGCCAGTAGTACCGGGAGGGCATCCTACGAGCAGTACTTC; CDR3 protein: CASSTGRASYEQYF
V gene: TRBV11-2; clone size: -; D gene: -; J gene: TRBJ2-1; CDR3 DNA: TGTGCCAGCAGCTTGGGGGCCTATGAGCAGTTCTTC; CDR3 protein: CASSLGAYEQFF
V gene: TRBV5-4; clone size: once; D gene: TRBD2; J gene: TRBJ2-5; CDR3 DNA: TGTGCCAGCAGCTCTCCGGGGGCTAGCGGGAGAAAGTTAGAGACCCAGTACTTC; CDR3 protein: CASSSPGASGRKLETQYF
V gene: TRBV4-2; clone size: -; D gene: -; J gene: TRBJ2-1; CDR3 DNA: TGTGCCAGCAGAAACCAGGGGGCTGGGGGGGATGAGCAGTTCTTC; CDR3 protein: CASRNQGAGGDEQFF
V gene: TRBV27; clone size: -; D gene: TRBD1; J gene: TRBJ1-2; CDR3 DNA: TGTGCCAGCAGACTAAACAGGGGAGCTAACTATGGCTACACCTTC; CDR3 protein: CASRLNRGANYGYTF
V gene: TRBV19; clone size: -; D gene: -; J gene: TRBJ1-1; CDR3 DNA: TGTGCCAGTAGTATAGATCGGGTTACTGAAGCTTTCTTT; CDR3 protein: CASSIDRVTEAFF
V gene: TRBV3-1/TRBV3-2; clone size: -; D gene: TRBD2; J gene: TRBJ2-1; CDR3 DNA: TGTGCCAGCAGCCGACAACCGGGACTAAGCCCGGAGCAGTTCTTC; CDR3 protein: CASSRQPGLSPEQFF
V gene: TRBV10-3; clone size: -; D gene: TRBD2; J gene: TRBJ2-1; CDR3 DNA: TGTGCCATCAGTGAGACTAGCGGGACGCCGGTTGAGCAGTTCTTC; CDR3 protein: CAISETSGTPVEQFF
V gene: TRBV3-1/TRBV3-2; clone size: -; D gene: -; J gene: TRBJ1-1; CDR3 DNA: TGTGCCAGCAGCCAAGTAGTTGAAACGGAAGCTTTCTTT; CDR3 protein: CASSQVVETEAFF
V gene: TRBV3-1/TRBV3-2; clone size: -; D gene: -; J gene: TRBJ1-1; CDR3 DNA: TGTGCCAGCAGCCCTAGATATAAGAACACTGAAGCTTTCTTT; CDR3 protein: CASSPRYKNTEAFF
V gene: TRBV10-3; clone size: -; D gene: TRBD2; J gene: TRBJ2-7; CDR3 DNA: TGTGCCATCAGTGACTCGGTAGCGGGAGTCTACGAGCAGTACTTC; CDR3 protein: CAISDSVAGVYEQYF
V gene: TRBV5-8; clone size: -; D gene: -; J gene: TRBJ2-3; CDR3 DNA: TGTGCCAGCAACCCATGGGAGGTCGCTAGCACAGATACGCAGTATTTT; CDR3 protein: CASNPWEVASTDTQYF
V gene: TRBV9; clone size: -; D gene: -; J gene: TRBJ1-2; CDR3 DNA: TGTGCCAGCAGCCCCCACACAACGATCCAGGGCCTTAACTATGGCTACACCTTC; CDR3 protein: CASSPHTTIQGLNYGYTF
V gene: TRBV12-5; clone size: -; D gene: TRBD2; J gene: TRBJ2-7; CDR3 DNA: TGTGCTAGTGGTCAAAGCGGGGCTCGCTCCGAGCAGTACTTC; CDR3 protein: CASGQSGARSEQYF